Sequencing of this T cell receptor (beta chain) was carried out in a study of blood T cells in healthy people across ages. General study results and limits: Both naive CD4+ cell counts and diversity were greater in long-lived donors than in aged donors. Roughly linear declines in TCR beta diversity per million T cells occurred with age.

A sample-barcoded 5' primer and a J-beta primer mix were used in a second PCR of roughly 7 to 11 cycles. From the 5' RACE reads, TCRdb called clonotypes with MiXCR, one entry per CDR3 protein. This sample has around 970,000 distinct CDR3 sequences, with approximately 50% found just once. CDR1 WNHNN and CDR2 SYGVQD come from the germline V gene (reference sequence). V trimming: 3 bases; J trimming: 5 bases; junction bases outside the gene matches: 7. The CDR3 contains 16 residues. Concerning this clonotype itself: Its antigen is not identified.

Per-sample PBMC isolation yielded at least 6 million cells. The J gene is TRBJ2-7, the V gene TRBV10-1, with TRBD2 identical over 13 bases. The receptor's source is a woman in her sixties or seventies in good health. The sequenced sample consisted of blood. The CDR3 coding sequence is TGCGCCAGCAGTGAAAAATCGGGACTAGCGGGAAACGAGCAGTACTTC. Translating gives CASSEKSGLAGNEQYF.